This T cell receptor beta chain is from a study of cytomegalovirus exposure and HLA in healthy donors. Background on the study: The roughly 120 validation repertoires, a later analysis reported, used the same platform as the 550 to 700 repertoires from the first cohort. Study-wide results and caveats: Diagnosis of cytomegalovirus status made by the classifier reportedly showed high specificity and sensitivity. According to a subsequent analysis, TCR clusters identified in the first cohort showed a tendency to co-occur across the approximately 120 validation repertoires.

Assay used: immunoSEQ multiplex PCR; TCRdb lists only in-frame clones, some missing. The sample yields around 230,000 clones, 70% to 90% seen once. As regards this clone: Antigen specificity is unknown.

The V segment lost 0 bases and the J segment 6 bases; nucleotides outside the gene matches: 6. The CDR3 is 16 amino acids. CDR1 is MNHNY, CDR2 SVGAGI, per germline (reference sequence). Separate from the 666-subject first cohort, the approximately 120-subject validation cohort was the one that the donors belonged to. This TCR was sampled from a woman in her 30s in good health and CMV-seropositive. This chain uses TRBV6-6 with TRBJ2-7; TRBD1 matches 12 bases. What was sequenced was PBMCs. The CDR3 nucleotides are TGTGCCAGCAGTTACTCGTGGGGACAGGGGGCGGGCGAGCAGTACTTC. This gives the protein CASSYSWGQGAGEQYF.